These 27 T cell receptor beta chains came from one sample sequenced in a study of cytomegalovirus exposure and HLA in healthy donors. It was with 60 Vbeta and 13 Jbeta primers that the PCR ran. Data came from immunoSEQ multiplex PCR; TCRdb stores just in-frame clones and leaves some out. The profile shows 95,000 to 150,000 clones, around 86% of them singletons. Sequenced material: PBMCs. These receptors were collected from a man under 40 in good health and CMV-seronegative.

The chain links TRBV19 to TRBJ1-1; 11 bases line up with TRBD1. CDR3 size: 17 residues. Germline V gives CDR1 LNHDA, CDR2 SQIVND (reference sequence). V dropped 7 bases and J dropped 1; count of bases not matched to a gene: 11. The CDR3 loop reads CASTPLGTGGPNTEAFF. CDR3 DNA sequence: TGTGCCAGTACCCCCTTAGGGACAGGGGGGCCGAACACTGAAGCTTTCTTT.

The V call is TRBV5-4, the J call TRBJ1-5, with 8 bases identical to TRBD1. With 2 bases clipped from V and 3 bases from J, the junction kept 4 bases outside the gene matches. In germline, CDR1 is SGHNT, CDR2 YYREEE (reference sequence). This CDR3 has 15 amino acids. CDR3 sequence: CASSFGQGFNQPQHF. The CDR3 bases are TGTGCCAGCAGCTTTGGACAGGGCTTCAATCAGCCCCAGCATTTT. Using reference TRBV5-4 and TRBJ1-5 for the parts outside the CDR3, the full variable domain is ETGVTQSPTHLIKTRGQQVTLRCSSQSGHNTVSWYQQALGQGPQFIFQYYREEENGRGNFPPRFSGLQFPNYSSELNVNALELDDSALYLCASSFGQGFNQPQHFGDGTRLSIL.

The chain has TRBV6-1 and TRBJ2-1; D might be TRBD1 (6 bases). Germline CDR1 and CDR2: MNHNS and SASEGT. The CDR3 length is 18 residues. Trimming stripped 1 base from V and 2 bases from J, with 18 bases between. Here the CDR3 DNA reads TGTGCCAGCAGTGAAGAAGCCGTTAGTTACAGGGCCTACAATGAGCAGTTCTTC. Translation gives CASSEEAVSYRAYNEQFF.

The chain employs TRBV5-1 and TRBJ2-5; 11 bases fit TRBD2. The germline CDR1 and CDR2 sequences are SGHRS and YFSETQ. This CDR3 is built from 15 residues. With 0 bases clipped from V and 4 bases from J, the junction kept 2 bases outside the gene matches. CDR3: CASSLGLAGRETQYF. In DNA form, the CDR3 reads TGCGCCAGCAGCTTGGGACTAGCGGGGAGAGAGACCCAGTACTTC.

The chain recombines TRBV25-1 with TRBJ2-1; 12 bases fit TRBD1. There are 16 residues in the CDR3. Germline CDR1 reads MGHDK; CDR2 reads SYGVNS. J gave up 7 bases and V 4 bases, and 8 bases lay outside the gene matches. The CDR3 nucleotides read TGTGCCAGCAGTGCCCGGGACAGGGGGCTCGGGAATGAGCAGTTCTTC. This encodes CASSARDRGLGNEQFF.

This clone was counted once. The chain joins TRBV7-2 to TRBJ2-2; D ambiguous. Germline V gene data show CDR1 as SGHTA and CDR2 as FQGNSA. The CDR3 runs 13 residues. Trimming cost V 5 bases and J 3 bases, with 7 bases left between them. The CDR3 DNA reads TGTGCCAGCAGCGGCCCCTACACCGGGGAGCTGTTTTTT. Encoded protein: CASSGPYTGELFF. Supplemented by reference TRBV7-2 and TRBJ2-2, the full variable domain reads GAGVSQSPSNKVTEKGKDVELRCDPISGHTALYWYRQSLGQGLEFLIYFQGNSAPDKSGLPSDRFSAERTGGSVSTLTIQRTQQEDSAVYLCASSGPYTGELFFGEGSRLTVL.

V gene TRBV9 combines with J gene TRBJ2-5, with 11 nucleotides matching TRBD2. This CDR3 contains 15 residues. Germline CDR1 SGDLS, CDR2 YYNGEE. The V gene end was trimmed by 4 bases and the J gene end by 5 bases; junction bases not matched to a gene: 7. CDR3 residues: CASSISGTSGETQYF. The CDR3 DNA reads as TGTGCCAGCAGCATCAGCGGGACTAGCGGCGAGACCCAGTACTTC.

This chain connects TRBV19 to TRBJ1-2; D is ambiguous. The CDR3 is made up of 11 amino acids. Germline CDR1 and CDR2: LNHDA and SQIVND (reference sequence). The V end lost 6 bases, the J end lost 9 bases, and 11 bases lay between the germline ends. CDR3 in DNA: TGTGCCAGTAGGACTTTGATCAGCTACACCTTC. Translated, it gives CASRTLISYTF.

V usage is TRBV6-1 and J usage is TRBJ1-6, with 7 bases identical to TRBD1. The CDR3 is made up of 15 amino acids. Germline CDR1 is MNHNS and CDR2 is SASEGT. The junction had 6 bases not matched to a gene; V was cut back by 4 bases and J by 6 bases. The CDR3 sequence: CASSGGQSGNSPLHF. The CDR3 DNA sequence: TGTGCCAGCAGTGGGGGACAGTCTGGTAATTCACCCCTCCACTTT.

The chain has TRBV6-5 and TRBJ1-3; 7 positions match TRBD1. The CDR3 has 14 residues. V dropped 6 bases and J dropped 2; count of bases not matched to a gene: 4. Per the germline V gene, CDR1 is MNHEY and CDR2 is SVGAGI. DNA for the CDR3: TGTGCCAGCAGGGGACAGTATGCTGGAAACACCATATATTTT. Translated: CASRGQYAGNTIYF.

This clone was picked up one time. The chain carries TRBV11-3 and TRBJ1-6; D not certain. This CDR3 is built from 13 residues. Germline V gene sequence: CDR1 SGHNT, CDR2 YENEEA. Trimming removed 3 bases from V and 10 bases from J, with 10 bases in between. CDR3 nucleotide sequence: TGTGCCAGCAGCTTCGGGTTCTGGTCACCCCTCCACTTT. Protein sequence: CASSFGFWSPLHF.

The chain uses TRBV28 and TRBJ1-4; 10 bases line up with TRBD1. J gave up 6 bases and V 5 bases, and 15 bases lay outside the gene matches. CDR1 and CDR2 (germline): MDHEN, SYDVKM. The length of the CDR3 is 18 residues. The CDR3: CASSPTGTGVVVYEKLFF. The CDR3 DNA reads TGTGCCAGCAGTCCAACCGGGACAGGGGTGGTGGTGTATGAAAAACTGTTTTTT.

V gene TRBV19 combines with J gene TRBJ2-7; D might be TRBD1 (5 bases). From germline, CDR1 is LNHDA and CDR2 SQIVND (reference sequence). The length of the CDR3 is 11 residues. Trimming removed 8 bases at V and 4 bases at J, with 9 bases between. The CDR3 loop is CASGAYYEQYF. CDR3 in DNA: TGTGCCAGTGGGGCCTATTACGAGCAGTACTTC.

Concerning this clone itself: The same CDR3 arises from other DNA sequences in this sample as well. The chain couples TRBV6-6 to TRBJ2-7, with D possibly TRBD1 on 5 matching bases. This CDR3 has 14 residues. Germline lookup yields CDR1 MNHNY and CDR2 SVGAGI (reference sequence). Trimming took 5 bases from V and 4 from J, leaving 15 bases between them. The CDR3 region has the DNA TGTGCCAGCAGTAACGAGACTGGGGCATACGAGCAGTACTTC. Encoded protein: CASSNETGAYEQYF.

The chain combines TRBV25-1 with TRBJ2-3; 8 bases are shared with TRBD1. V gave up 5 bases and J gave up 3 bases; unmatched junction bases: 10. CDR1 is MGHDK, CDR2 SYGVNS, per germline. This CDR3 is built from 16 residues. The CDR3 region is CASSPSQGEGTDTQYF. The CDR3 DNA follows: TGTGCCAGCAGTCCCTCACAGGGGGAAGGGACAGATACGCAGTATTTT.

V and J are TRBV15 and TRBJ2-5, with 11 bases identical to TRBD2. CDR1 and CDR2 (germline): LNHNV, YYDKDF (reference sequence). The length of the CDR3 is 16 residues. The ends lost 0 bases at V and 7 bases at J; junction bases unmatched: 7. The chain's CDR3 is CATSREVFLAGGTQYF. Written as DNA, the CDR3 is TGTGCCACCAGCAGAGAGGTCTTCCTAGCGGGGGGGACCCAGTACTTC.

This sequence joins TRBV6-6 and TRBJ1-4; D perhaps matches TRBD1 (5 bases). Deletions cut 0 bases from V and 4 bases from J, with 9 bases between. CDR3 length: 15 amino acids. Germline V gene data show CDR1 as MNHNY and CDR2 as SVGAGI (reference sequence). The CDR3 nucleotides read TGTGCCAGCAGTTACTCACAGGCCAATAATGAAAAACTGTTTTTT. Its translation: CASSYSQANNEKLFF.

The chain uses TRBV7-9 and TRBJ1-2, with TRBD1 matching 9 bases. The CDR3 totals 16 residues. Losses at the gene ends were 1 base for V and 4 bases for J; bases not matched to a gene: 7. Germline V gene lookup returns CDR1 SEHNR and CDR2 FQNEAQ (reference sequence). The CDR3 region is CASSLGGVQGAYGYTF. DNA of the CDR3: TGTGCCAGCAGCTTAGGAGGCGTACAGGGGGCCTATGGCTACACCTTC. Full variable domain (outside the CDR3, taken from reference TRBV7-9 and TRBJ1-2): DTGVSQNPRHKITKRGQNVTFRCDPISEHNRLYWYRQTLGQGPEFLTYFQNEAQLEKSRLLSDRFSAERPKGSFSTLEIQRTEQGDSAMYLCASSLGGVQGAYGYTFGSGTRLTVV.

The CDR3 is CASSQETGAGYTF. The DNA for the CDR3 is TGCGCCAGCAGCCAAGAGACAGGGGCTGGCTACACCTTC. This chain links TRBV4-3 with TRBJ1-2; 8 nucleotides line up with TRBD1. The V segment lost 0 bases and the J segment 7 bases; nucleotides outside the gene matches: 1. The CDR3 covers 13 residues. Germline CDR1 LGHNA, CDR2 YSLEER.

CDR3 nucleotides: TGTGCCAGCAGCCAAGGGAGACAGGGCCCCCCGCGGGGCTACACCTTC. Translated: CASSQGRQGPPRGYTF. The rearrangement joins TRBV4-2 to TRBJ1-2; 7 bases map to TRBD1. Germline CDR1 is LGHNA and CDR2 is YNFKEQ. The junction had 13 bases not matched to a gene; V was cut back by 1 base and J by 8 bases. The CDR3 is 16 residues long.

This clone was picked up one time. The J gene is TRBJ1-6, the V gene TRBV19, with a possible D match to TRBD1 (5 bases). With 5 bases removed from V and 10 bases from J, the gap between germline ends came to 24 bases. The germline CDR1 and CDR2 sequences are LNHDA and SQIVND (reference sequence). CDR3 size: 17 residues. CDR3 nucleotide sequence: TGTGCCAGTAGTTTTTCACCGGGGGACCTTCTTAGGTCACCCCTCCACTTT. Translated, it gives CASSFSPGDLLRSPLHF.

The chain links TRBV18 to TRBJ1-2; the match to TRBD1 covers 8 bases. Germline CDR1 KGHSH, CDR2 LQKENI. V lost 5 bases and J lost 1; bases outside the gene matches: 9. The CDR3 is made up of 16 amino acids. The CDR3 nucleotides are TGTGCCAGCTCAGAAAATCAGGGGGCGAGTAACTATGGCTACACCTTC. Amino acids: CASSENQGASNYGYTF.

The chain uses TRBV7-2 and TRBJ1-5, with 7 bases matching TRBD1. Germline trimming cut 3 bases from V and 2 bases from J; bases unmatched to any gene: 4. This CDR3 comprises 15 residues. CDR1 SGHTA and CDR2 FQGNSA come from the germline V gene. CDR3 residues: CASSLRQGGNQPQHF. The CDR3, as DNA: TGTGCCAGCAGCTTGCGACAGGGAGGCAATCAGCCCCAGCATTTT.

The rearrangement joins TRBV19 to TRBJ2-7, with 15 bases that match TRBD2. V lost 3 bases to trimming and J lost 7 bases; unmatched junction nucleotides: 13. CDR1 LNHDA and CDR2 SQIVND come from the germline V gene (reference sequence). This CDR3 is 18 amino acids long. The CDR3 coding sequence is TGTGCCAGTAGTATGGCGGACTGGACTAGCGGGGGGGCCGAGGAGCAGTACTTC. As protein: CASSMADWTSGGAEEQYF.

This chain uses TRBV25-1 with TRBJ2-1, with TRBD2 as a possible D gene (6 bases). The CDR3 is 13 residues long. Between the trimmed V and J ends, which lost 8 bases and 4 bases, there was a span of 12 bases. Germline V lookup: CDR1 MGHDK, CDR2 SYGVNS. This CDR3 reads CASERAGYNEQFF. The CDR3 nucleotides are TGTGCCAGCGAACGGGCGGGGTACAATGAGCAGTTCTTC.

This chain uses TRBV6-6 with TRBJ2-7, with D possibly being TRBD2 (6 bases). Deletions cut 6 bases from V and 4 bases from J, with 22 bases between. This CDR3 comprises 16 residues. Germline-derived CDR1 and CDR2 are MNHNY and SVGAGI (reference sequence). CDR3: CASRPNLAGSGYEQYF. CDR3 DNA sequence: TGTGCCAGCAGACCCAACCTGGCGGGGTCCGGATACGAGCAGTACTTC.

The chain combines TRBV18 with TRBJ2-5; TRBD1 aligns across 8 bases. CDR3 length: 15 amino acids. Germline loops: CDR1 KGHSH, CDR2 LQKENI. The ends lost 6 bases at V and 5 bases at J; junction bases unmatched: 11. The CDR3 reads CASSPGTGSRETQYF. In DNA form, the CDR3 reads TGTGCCAGCTCCCCCGGGACAGGCAGTAGGGAGACCCAGTACTTC. Based on the CDR3 plus reference TRBV18 and TRBJ2-5, the full variable domain is NAGVMQNPRHLVRRRGQEARLRCSPMKGHSHVYWYRQLPEEGLKFMVYLQKENIIDESGMPKERFSAEFPKEGPSILRIQQVVRGDSAAYFCASSPGTGSRETQYFGPGTRLLVL.